This T cell receptor (beta chain) emerged from a study of blood T cell repertoires in COVID-19. Trimming shortened V by 5 bases and J by 3 bases, and 8 bases separated the two germline ends. The CDR3 contains 12 residues. Germline V gene sequence: CDR1 MNHEY, CDR2 SVGAGI. Original processing methods: Amplification from reference gene primers served as the basis for estimated nucleated cell counts. Profiling relied on immunoSEQ multiplex PCR, and the TCRdb table lists in-frame clones only, not all of them. V, J and clone size reflect that table, while D and trimming were determined from the DNA. The sample has 100,000 to 120,000 clones; 76% are singletons. In its sample, this clone was seen a few times.

This receptor was obtained from an elderly woman with acute or convalescent COVID-19. V usage is TRBV6-5 and J usage is TRBJ2-7; D is unresolved. Sequencing input: peripheral blood. This CDR3 reads CASSTRNYEQYF. The CDR3 DNA reads TGTGCCAGCAGTACCAGGAACTACGAGCAGTACTTC.